This TCR beta chain originates from a study of beta chain features in type 1 diabetes. Across the whole study: Sorted cells numbering some 110 million were examined across all samples.

Expressed TCRB transcripts were sequenced, since all the RNA that had been isolated was reverse transcribed. Clones were read by immunoSEQ multiplex PCR, and TCRdb kept only the in-frame ones, dropping some. The data contain about 660,000 clones, about 14% of them seen just once; the ten biggest clones take up roughly 0.04%. Findings of the study overall: When cDNA is sequenced, cells with high TCR expression could be over-represented. Among all four CD4+ subsets, Type 1 diabetes patients had TCRB CDR3s that were moderately but significantly shorter.

The ends were cut back, 5 bases at V and 2 bases at J, with 25 bases in the middle. CDR3 length: 18 amino acids. In germline, CDR1 is SEHNR, CDR2 FQNEAQ (reference sequence). With regard to this clone: Its antigen is not identified.

The J gene is TRBJ2-7, the V gene TRBV7-9, with D tentatively TRBD1 (6 bases). Sequencing was carried out using naive CD4+ T cells from blood. The receptor was derived from a man between 18 and 35 years old with type 1 diabetes. CDR3 protein: CASSLGIQQGNPPYEQYF. The CDR3 DNA sequence: TGTGCCAGCAGCCTCGGGATTCAACAGGGAAATCCACCCTACGAGCAGTACTTC.